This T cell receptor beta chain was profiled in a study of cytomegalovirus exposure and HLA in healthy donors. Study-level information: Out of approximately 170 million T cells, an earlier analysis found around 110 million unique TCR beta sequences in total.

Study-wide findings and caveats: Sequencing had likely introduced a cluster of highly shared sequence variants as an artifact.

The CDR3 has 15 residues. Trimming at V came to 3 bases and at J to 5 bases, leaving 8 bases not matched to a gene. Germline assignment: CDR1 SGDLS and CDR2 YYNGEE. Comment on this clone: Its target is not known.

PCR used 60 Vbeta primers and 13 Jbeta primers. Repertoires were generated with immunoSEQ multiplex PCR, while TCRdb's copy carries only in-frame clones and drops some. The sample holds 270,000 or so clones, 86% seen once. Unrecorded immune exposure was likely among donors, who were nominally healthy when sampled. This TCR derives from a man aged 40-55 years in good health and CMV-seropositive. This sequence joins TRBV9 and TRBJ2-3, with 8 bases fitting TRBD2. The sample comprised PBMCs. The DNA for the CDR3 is TGTGCCAGCAGCGCTGGACTAGCAGAGGGAGATACGCAGTATTTT. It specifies CASSAGLAEGDTQYF.